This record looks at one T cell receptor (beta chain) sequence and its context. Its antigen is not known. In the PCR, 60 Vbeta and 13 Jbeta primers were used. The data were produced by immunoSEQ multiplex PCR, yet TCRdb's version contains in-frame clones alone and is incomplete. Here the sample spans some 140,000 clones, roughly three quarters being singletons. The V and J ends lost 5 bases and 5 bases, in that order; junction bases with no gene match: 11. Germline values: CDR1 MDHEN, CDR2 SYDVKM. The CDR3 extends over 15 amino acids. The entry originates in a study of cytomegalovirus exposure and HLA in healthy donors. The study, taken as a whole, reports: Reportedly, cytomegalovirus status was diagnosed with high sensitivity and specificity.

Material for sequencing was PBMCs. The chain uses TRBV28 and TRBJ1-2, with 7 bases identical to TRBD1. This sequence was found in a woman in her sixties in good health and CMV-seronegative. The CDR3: CASSPNRGLTYGYTF. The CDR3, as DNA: TGTGCCAGCAGTCCGAACAGGGGCTTGACGTATGGCTACACCTTC.